This T cell receptor (beta chain) was observed in a study of T-cell memory formation after mild COVID-19 listed by TCRdb under 2021. Regarding the research as a whole: TCR sequence clusters from the two donors were largely donor specific. T-cell clones expanding and contracting after mild COVID-19 in a couple of donors were tracked by longitudinal TCRalpha and TCRbeta repertoire sequencing. Two young, previously healthy adult volunteers, one female and one male, were included in the cohort. The study at large found these results: Contracting CD4+ clones appeared mostly in the CM and EM memory subsets, whereas CD8+ clones were enriched in EMRA. Clones contracting from day 15 to 85 had balanced CD4/CD8 phenotypes, while a second wave expanding from day 15 to 37 was biased towards CD4+. Only a couple of mild cases were covered by the study, and larger cohorts that include severe cases with pre-infection samples were considered necessary. SARS-CoV-2 specificity of the second-wave clones peaking on day 37 was not confirmed. Some responding clones were detected in pre-infection memory, which suggested that pre-existing cross-reactive memory T cells had joined the SARS-CoV-2 response.

PBMCs were isolated by Ficoll-Paque density gradient centrifugation. Sequencing was performed on an Illumina NovaSeq 6000. TCRalpha and TCRbeta cDNA libraries were built by 5'RACE with constant-segment primers, adding sample barcodes and unique molecular identifiers. RNA was extracted from every sample with Trizol reagent. The libraries were amplified in two PCR steps, and the second step added a second sample barcode and Illumina TruSeq adapters. Sequencing of libraries was performed on an Illumina NovaSeq with 2 x 150 bp paired-end reads. In the paper's pipeline: Reads were demultiplexed and collapsed into UMI-guided consensus sequences with migec v1.2.7. With mixcr v2.1.11, UMI consensuses were aligned to TRA and TRB V and J templates and assembled into clonotypes. A clonotype was counted as expanded or contracted only if both edgeR and NoisET called the change significant, with noise models trained on biological replicates. For edgeR calls, the cutoffs were a false discovery rate-adjusted p below 0.01 and a log2 fold-change threshold of 1. As an exploratory analysis of dynamics, max-normalized trajectories of the 1000 most abundant clonotypes were examined with PCA combined with hierarchical clustering. Separately sequenced CD4+ and CD8+ repertoires were used to assign a CD4 or CD8 phenotype to each responding clone. Using fastp at Q25 and MiXCR, TCRdb reprocessed the public reads and kept productive beta chains. Each entry merges the rows of one CDR3 protein and shows their most common DNA and genes. What appears here as the V and J calls and clone size reflects TCRdb's work, not the paper's. This sample is represented by 300,000 to 400,000 distinct CDR3 sequences; 10% to 15% of them were singletons. 20% to 25% of the sample lies in the top ten.

V loses 0 bases, J loses 5 bases, and the germline ends lie 16 bases apart. The germline V gene gives CDR1 as LGHNA and CDR2 as YSLEER. The CDR3 runs 17 amino acids, cysteine and phenylalanine included. Just CDR3 DNA is preserved here, 51 bases in frame from base 1. Notes on this clonotype: What this receptor recognizes is not known. No qualities accompany the bases; no much larger clone lies one base away.

The sequenced sample was PBMCs or a T cell subset sorted from them (not recorded which). Rearrangement joined TRBV4-3 to TRBJ2-2; the D gene is perhaps TRBD2, on 5 matching bases. This clonotype originated in a man younger than 35 who had mild COVID-19 (a few samples of this study predate the infection). The sample titles of this study are shuffled in the database, so cell type and time point are left out; the donor was told from shared clones. The DNA sequence is given as TGCGCCAGCAGCCAAGATCCCCCCCCCCGGAGGACCGGGGAGCTGTTTTTT. The encoded protein is CASSQDPPPRRTGELFF.